These T cell receptor beta chains were read from a single sample in a study of blood T cell repertoires in COVID-19. TCRdb's table, derived via immunoSEQ multiplex PCR, lists solely in-frame clones and lacks some. The repertoire holds some 150,000 clones, around 75% seen once, with 5% in the top ten. The material sequenced was peripheral blood. The receptors derive from an older woman with COVID-19, enrolled during active disease. The CDR3 runs from the conserved cysteine through the conserved F or W. A D gene is named only where the DNA matches it firmly. Clone size appears in some rows only: once, few, many, or a class for an expanded clone.

abundance: .
d_gene: .
v_gene: TRBV5-4
j_gene: TRBJ1-1
CDR3aa: CASSLGQMNTEAFF
CDR3nt: TGTGCCAGCAGCTTGGGGCAGATGAACACTGAAGCTTTCTTT

abundance: .
d_gene: .
v_gene: TRBV19
j_gene: TRBJ2-5
CDR3aa: CASSIGHTGGETQYF
CDR3nt: TGTGCCAGTAGTATAGGCCACACCGGAGGAGAGACCCAGTACTTC

abundance: .
d_gene: TRBD1
v_gene: TRBV5-4
j_gene: TRBJ2-3
CDR3aa: CASSFVVQGVGDTQYF
CDR3nt: TGTGCCAGCAGTTTCGTCGTACAGGGGGTTGGAGATACGCAGTATTTT

abundance: .
d_gene: .
v_gene: TRBV2
j_gene: TRBJ1-1
CDR3aa: CASTERRVNTEAFF
CDR3nt: TGTGCCAGCACCGAAAGGCGGGTTAACACTGAAGCTTTCTTT

abundance: few
d_gene: TRBD1
v_gene: TRBV5-1
j_gene: TRBJ1-2
CDR3aa: CASSLQGTGSHGYTF
CDR3nt: TGCGCCAGCAGCCTCCAAGGGACAGGGAGCCATGGCTACACCTTC

abundance: .
d_gene: .
v_gene: TRBV14
j_gene: TRBJ2-1
CDR3aa: CASSQRGGVYEQFF
CDR3nt: TGTGCCAGCAGCCAAAGGGGGGGCGTTTATGAGCAGTTCTTC

abundance: .
d_gene: .
v_gene: TRBV5-6
j_gene: TRBJ2-5
CDR3aa: CASSRPTGETQYF
CDR3nt: TGTGCCAGCAGCCGACCGACGGGGGAGACCCAGTACTTC

abundance: few
d_gene: .
v_gene: TRBV2
j_gene: TRBJ1-6
CDR3aa: CASSDGVYSPLHF
CDR3nt: TGTGCCAGCAGTGACGGGGTCTACTCACCCCTCCACTTT

abundance: .
d_gene: .
v_gene: TRBV12-3/TRBV12-4
j_gene: TRBJ1-1
CDR3aa: CASRRGQNTEAFF
CDR3nt: TGTGCCAGCAGACGCGGACAGAACACTGAAGCTTTCTTT

abundance: .
d_gene: TRBD1
v_gene: TRBV11-2
j_gene: TRBJ1-1
CDR3aa: CASSQGQGAEAFF
CDR3nt: TGTGCCAGCAGCCAAGGACAGGGCGCTGAAGCTTTCTTT

abundance: .
d_gene: .
v_gene: TRBV11-2
j_gene: TRBJ2-7
CDR3aa: CASSLTGLYEQYF
CDR3nt: TGTGCCAGCAGCCTGACGGGGTTGTACGAGCAGTACTTC

abundance: .
d_gene: .
v_gene: TRBV12-3/TRBV12-4
j_gene: TRBJ2-7
CDR3aa: CASSPGQYF
CDR3nt: TGTGCCAGCAGCCCGGGGCAGTACTTC

abundance: .
d_gene: .
v_gene: TRBV7-2
j_gene: TRBJ1-1
CDR3aa: CASSLRGVLTEAFF
CDR3nt: TGTGCCAGCAGCTTACGGGGAGTTCTCACTGAAGCTTTCTTT

abundance: .
d_gene: TRBD1
v_gene: TRBV6-5
j_gene: TRBJ2-5
CDR3aa: CASSPTGAQETQYF
CDR3nt: TGTGCCAGCAGCCCGACAGGGGCCCAAGAGACCCAGTACTTC

abundance: .
d_gene: .
v_gene: TRBV6-1
j_gene: TRBJ2-7
CDR3aa: CASSEARLVEQYF
CDR3nt: TGTGCCAGCAGTGAAGCCCGGTTGGTGGAGCAGTACTTC

abundance: .
d_gene: .
v_gene: TRBV7-3
j_gene: TRBJ2-2
CDR3aa: CASSLNQGSLTGELFF
CDR3nt: TGTGCCAGCAGCTTAAACCAGGGGAGCTTAACCGGGGAGCTGTTTTTT

abundance: .
d_gene: TRBD1
v_gene: TRBV2
j_gene: TRBJ1-2
CDR3aa: CASRQGTGGYTF
CDR3nt: TGTGCCAGCAGACAGGGGACAGGCGGCTACACCTTC

abundance: .
d_gene: TRBD2
v_gene: TRBV9
j_gene: TRBJ2-7
CDR3aa: CASSKGTSGTYEQYF
CDR3nt: TGTGCCAGCAGCAAAGGGACTAGCGGCACCTACGAGCAGTACTTC

abundance: .
d_gene: .
v_gene: TRBV5-6
j_gene: TRBJ2-1
CDR3aa: CASSEDSYSYNEQFF
CDR3nt: TGTGCCAGCAGCGAGGACAGCTACTCCTACAATGAGCAGTTCTTC

abundance: .
d_gene: .
v_gene: TRBV3-1/TRBV3-2
j_gene: TRBJ2-7
CDR3aa: CASQGVSSYEQYF
CDR3nt: TGTGCCAGCCAGGGCGTGAGCTCCTACGAGCAGTACTTC

abundance: few
d_gene: TRBD2
v_gene: TRBV7-2
j_gene: TRBJ2-3
CDR3aa: CASSSGTINTQYF
CDR3nt: TGTGCCAGCAGCTCCGGGACTATCAATACGCAGTATTTT

abundance: few
d_gene: .
v_gene: TRBV4-1
j_gene: TRBJ1-1
CDR3aa: CASSQDQGGTEAFF
CDR3nt: TGCGCCAGCAGCCAAGATCAGGGAGGGACTGAAGCTTTCTTT

abundance: .
d_gene: TRBD2
v_gene: TRBV7-2
j_gene: TRBJ2-3
CDR3aa: CASSLERGLTDTQYF
CDR3nt: TGTGCCAGCAGCTTAGAGCGGGGACTCACAGATACGCAGTATTTT

abundance: .
d_gene: TRBD2
v_gene: TRBV4-2
j_gene: TRBJ2-1
CDR3aa: CASSHRGRDEQFF
CDR3nt: TGTGCCAGCAGCCACCGTGGGAGGGATGAGCAGTTCTTC

abundance: .
d_gene: .
v_gene: TRBV3-1/TRBV3-2
j_gene: TRBJ2-7
CDR3aa: CASSQVSSYEQYF
CDR3nt: TGTGCCAGCAGCCAAGTCAGCTCCTACGAGCAGTACTTC

abundance: .
d_gene: .
v_gene: TRBV2
j_gene: TRBJ2-5
CDR3aa: CASRGAGETQYF
CDR3nt: TGTGCCAGCCGGGGGGCTGGGGAGACCCAGTACTTC

abundance: once
d_gene: .
v_gene: TRBV9
j_gene: TRBJ2-7
CDR3aa: CASSVGQQWDEQYF
CDR3nt: TGTGCCAGCAGCGTAGGACAGCAGTGGGACGAGCAGTACTTC

abundance: .
d_gene: .
v_gene: TRBV14
j_gene: TRBJ2-3
CDR3aa: CASSYRTKERDTQYF
CDR3nt: TGTGCCAGCAGCTATCGGACTAAAGAAAGGGATACGCAGTATTTT

abundance: .
d_gene: TRBD2
v_gene: TRBV5-1
j_gene: TRBJ2-2
CDR3aa: CASSFPDGGGTGELFF
CDR3nt: TGCGCCAGCAGCTTCCCGGACGGCGGGGGAACCGGGGAGCTGTTTTTT

abundance: few
d_gene: .
v_gene: TRBV30
j_gene: TRBJ1-6
CDR3aa: CAWRPVGDTDNSPLHF
CDR3nt: TGTGCCTGGAGGCCCGTCGGGGACACCGATAATTCACCCCTCCACTTT

abundance: .
d_gene: .
v_gene: TRBV7-9
j_gene: TRBJ2-5
CDR3aa: CASSLFVSGSQETQYF
CDR3nt: TGTGCCAGCAGCTTATTTGTGAGCGGAAGCCAAGAGACCCAGTACTTC

abundance: .
d_gene: TRBD2
v_gene: TRBV28
j_gene: TRBJ2-5
CDR3aa: CASSLAGGPETQYF
CDR3nt: TGTGCCAGCAGCTTAGCGGGGGGTCCGGAGACCCAGTACTTC

abundance: .
d_gene: TRBD1
v_gene: TRBV30
j_gene: TRBJ2-5
CDR3aa: CAWSGGLRGRETQYF
CDR3nt: TGTGCCTGGAGTGGGGGGCTCAGGGGGCGAGAGACCCAGTACTTC

abundance: .
d_gene: .
v_gene: TRBV7-8
j_gene: TRBJ1-1
CDR3aa: CASTRDEAFF
CDR3nt: TGTGCCAGCACGCGGGATGAAGCTTTCTTT

abundance: .
d_gene: TRBD1
v_gene: TRBV6-5
j_gene: TRBJ2-1
CDR3aa: CASSRTGGYNEQFF
CDR3nt: TGTGCCAGCAGTAGGACAGGGGGCTACAATGAGCAGTTCTTC